This T cell receptor beta chain originates from a study of shared clonotypes between healthy human individuals. Study-level information: Donors were a couple of women and a few men aged 18 to 49. There were three CD4 naive, three CD4 memory, two CD8 naive and one CD8 memory plates per donor.

Whole-study results and caveats: Larger estimated richness was generally recorded for naive subsets relative to memory subsets. Inspection by rarefaction showed sorted-subset sequencing to be incomplete despite large depth.

The method was immunoSEQ multiplex PCR; TCRdb's version includes in-frame clones alone and lacks a portion of them. The table has roughly 2 million clones, 85% to 95% seen once; the top ten hold roughly 1%. CDR3 length equals 15 residues. V shed 3 bases, J shed 4 bases, and the junction held 5 bases outside the gene matches. Looked up from germline, CDR1 is SGHVS and CDR2 is FQNEAQ. To note about this clone: Its target is not known.

Only CD45RO-negative cells positively selected for CCR7 counted as naive CD8 cells, so terminally differentiated effector memory CD45RA+ cells were excluded. The chain uses TRBV7-8 and TRBJ2-3, with 9 nucleotides matching TRBD1. The sample taken for sequencing was naive CD8+ T cells sorted from blood. The TCR originated in a man aged 18 to 30 in good health. CDR3 sequence reads: CASSLAGQGADTQYF. DNA for the CDR3: TGTGCCAGCAGCTTGGCGGGACAGGGCGCAGATACGCAGTATTTT.